This passage covers 17 T cell receptor beta chains from one sample sequenced in a study of T cells in Graves' hyperthyroidism and ophthalmopathy. Amplified TCR beta CDR3 regions derived from RNA transcripts. TCR CDR3 underwent first-round RT-PCR with the HTBI primer set. TCRdb used MiXCR to reprocess the multiplex PCR reads, holding one entry per CDR3 protein. Of hundreds of thousands of distinct CDR3 sequences listed, about 20% are singletons. Sequenced sample: blood. The receptor set was obtained from a middle-aged man with Graves' ophthalmopathy.

This chain uses TRBV3-1 with TRBJ2-7; D may be TRBD1 (6 bases). The ends were cut back, 3 bases at V and 4 bases at J, with 19 bases in the middle. Per germline, CDR1 LGHDT and CDR2 YNNKEL (reference sequence). This CDR3 region has 16 residues. The CDR3: CASSQGIQGPEYEQYF. In DNA, the CDR3 is TGTGCCAGCAGCCAGGGGATACAGGGTCCTGAATACGAGCAGTACTTC.

The chain's CDR3 is CASRPRGLGETQYF. The CDR3, as DNA: TGTGCCAGTAGACCACGGGGTCTGGGAGAGACCCAGTACTTC. The chain is built from TRBV19 and TRBJ2-5; D is perhaps TRBD2 (5 bases). This CDR3 contains 14 residues. The V gene's germline CDR1 is LNHDA and CDR2 SQIVND (reference sequence). V was cut by 6 bases and J by 4 bases, with 15 bases left in between.

V and J are TRBV10-3 and TRBJ2-7; D is possibly TRBD2 (6 bases). Trimming left V 7 bases short and J 0 bases short, with 16 bases between. The CDR3 loop spans 15 amino acids. The V gene's germline CDR1 is ENHRY and CDR2 SYGVKD. CDR3 in amino acids: CAITAGGGSSYEQYF. As DNA, the CDR3 is TGTGCCATCACCGCAGGTGGAGGGAGCTCCTACGAGCAGTACTTC.

This clonotype was seen more than once but under ten times. CDR3 bases: TGTGCCAGCAGTAGCGGGGGGGCAACAGATACGCAGTATTTT. Protein product: CASSSGGATDTQYF. The chain employs TRBV2 and TRBJ2-3; TRBD2 agrees at 10 bases. This CDR3 is built from 14 residues. Germline values: CDR1 SNHLY, CDR2 FYNNEI. J was trimmed by 3 bases and V by 5 bases; bases with no gene match: 2.

This clonotype has ten or more counts. This CDR3 reads CASIGGVGEAFF. The CDR3 DNA follows: TGTGCCAGCATCGGAGGGGTTGGTGAAGCTTTCTTT. The chain has TRBV6-2 or TRBV6-3 and TRBJ1-1, with a possible D match to TRBD1 (5 bases). Germline V gene lookup returns CDR1 MNHEY and CDR2 SVGEGT. The CDR3 is 12 amino acids. The V gene lost 7 bases and the J gene lost 7 bases, with 13 bases spanning the gap.

The CDR3 sequence: CASSFKQGADGYTF. In nucleotides, the CDR3 is TGTGCCAGCAGTTTCAAACAGGGGGCAGACGGCTACACCTTC. The V call is TRBV12-3 or TRBV12-4, the J call TRBJ1-2; the match to TRBD1 covers 9 bases. J gave up 8 bases and V 3 bases, and 7 bases lay outside the gene matches. The CDR3 totals 14 residues.

This clonotype came up a few times. The chain carries TRBV7-3 and TRBJ2-1; 7 bases align to TRBD2. The CDR3 is 18 amino acids. Germline lookup yields CDR1 SGHTA and CDR2 FQGTGA. The V and J ends lost 5 bases and 5 bases, in that order; junction bases with no gene match: 18. The CDR3: CASSPHKGRAGENNEQFF. The CDR3 DNA follows: TGTGCCAGCAGCCCCCATAAGGGGCGCGCGGGAGAAAACAATGAGCAGTTCTTC.

This clonotype was observed a handful of times. The rearrangement uses TRBV18 and TRBJ1-1; D uncertain. V dropped 3 bases and J dropped 5 bases, with 10 bases sitting between them. The germline CDR1 and CDR2 sequences are KGHSH and LQKENI. The CDR3 spans 13 residues. CDR3 in amino acids: CASSPSLGTEAFF. The DNA of the CDR3 is TGTGCCAGCTCACCGTCCCTGGGGACTGAAGCTTTCTTT.

The rearrangement links TRBV9 to TRBJ2-5; 10 bases match TRBD2. The CDR3 has 18 amino acids. V lost 0 bases and J lost 0; bases outside the gene matches: 8. Germline V gene data show CDR1 as SGDLS and CDR2 as YYNGEE. CDR3 nucleotides: TGTGCCAGCAGCGTAGGGGCTAGCGGGGGCCCGTACCAAGAGACCCAGTACTTC. Translating it yields CASSVGASGGPYQETQYF.

This rearrangement joins TRBV3-1 to TRBJ1-5; the D gene is possibly TRBD1 (5 bases). Trimming took off 4 bases at V and 4 bases at J, with 14 bases between the two ends. This CDR3 has 15 residues. From germline, CDR1 is LGHDT and CDR2 YNNKEL (reference sequence). The CDR3 nucleotides read TGTGCCAGCAGCCCGGGGACTTCAACGAATCAGCCCCAGCATTTT. This translates into CASSPGTSTNQPQHF.

The sample holds many counts of this clonotype. The rearrangement joins TRBV12-3 or TRBV12-4 to TRBJ2-1; D possibly uses TRBD1 or TRBD2 (5 bases each). This CDR3 spans 16 amino acids. Between the trimmed V and J ends, which lost 2 bases and 7 bases, there was a span of 18 bases. In DNA form, the CDR3 reads TGTGCCAGCAGTTTAAGGAGGACAACAATCGGGAATGAGCAGTTCTTC. This codes for CASSLRRTTIGNEQFF.

A few counts support this clonotype. The chain couples TRBV6-1 to TRBJ1-5; D might be TRBD1 (5 bases). The CDR3 consists of 18 residues. With 1 base removed from V and 1 base from J, the gap between germline ends came to 17 bases. Germline loops: CDR1 MNHNS, CDR2 SASEGT. DNA of the CDR3: TGTGCCAGCAGTGAAGAGGTCTACAGGCCCCTGAGCAATCAGCCCCAGCATTTT. Its translation: CASSEEVYRPLSNQPQHF.

The chain uses TRBV7-2 and TRBJ1-2, with D perhaps matching TRBD1 (5 bases). V was cut by 0 bases and J by 4 bases, with 12 bases left in between. The CDR3 is 15 amino acids. Germline loops: CDR1 SGHTA, CDR2 FQGNSA. The CDR3 loop reads CASSLAGRQGYGYTF. CDR3 in DNA: TGTGCCAGCAGCTTAGCGGGTCGGCAGGGCTATGGCTACACCTTC.

This rearrangement joins TRBV18 to TRBJ1-5, with 10 bases fitting TRBD1. J gave up 0 bases and V 3 bases, and 8 bases lay outside the gene matches. Germline CDR1 and CDR2: KGHSH and LQKENI. This CDR3 has 18 residues. The DNA for the CDR3 is TGTGCCAGCTCACCGGGACAGGGGATACCGTATAGCAATCAGCCCCAGCATTTT. Protein product: CASSPGQGIPYSNQPQHF.

This clonotype was seen only once. The chain employs TRBV2 and TRBJ2-3; 13 bases align to TRBD2. Trimming removed 8 bases from V and 3 bases from J; junction bases left unmatched: 5. Per the germline V gene, CDR1 is SNHLY and CDR2 is FYNNEI. The CDR3 consists of 15 residues. The CDR3 bases are TGTGCCAGCCACGGACTAGCGGGGGAAACAGATACGCAGTATTTT. This translates into CASHGLAGETDTQYF.

Many counts were recorded for this clonotype. V usage is TRBV18 and J usage is TRBJ1-1; a weak D match, TRBD1 (5 bases). CDR3 length equals 15 residues. Trimming cost V 5 bases and J 4 bases, with 17 bases left between them. Germline V lookup: CDR1 KGHSH, CDR2 LQKENI. CDR3 sequence reads: CASSTDSGARTEAFF. CDR3 nucleotides: TGTGCCAGCTCAACCGACAGCGGGGCGCGCACTGAAGCTTTCTTT. The variable domain in full, completed from reference TRBV18 and TRBJ1-1, reads NAGVMQNPRHLVRRRGQEARLRCSPMKGHSHVYWYRQLPEEGLKFMVYLQKENIIDESGMPKERFSAEFPKEGPSILRIQQVVRGDSAAYFCASSTDSGARTEAFFGQGTRLTVV.

This clonotype has at least ten counts. This chain connects TRBV28 to TRBJ1-2; 9 bases line up with TRBD1. V lost 3 bases and J lost 4; bases outside the gene matches: 6. This CDR3 has 15 amino acids. Germline V CDR1 and CDR2: MDHEN, SYDVKM. The CDR3 protein is CASSLDRGSFYGYTF. The CDR3 region has the DNA TGTGCCAGCAGTTTGGACAGGGGCTCGTTCTATGGCTACACCTTC.